A single sample is the source of the 20 T cell receptor beta chains below, sequenced in a study of T cell repertoires in cytomegalovirus infection. These receptors have no identified antigens. TCRdb recomputed calls from the reads with MiXCR, one row per CDR3 protein. The data contain roughly 920,000 distinct CDR3 sequences, approximately 32% of them singletons. This specimen consisted of cultured CD8+ T cells from PBMCs, obtained from culture after CMV antigen stimulation. The receptors were gathered from a human donor in good health (CMV status not recorded). Some clones in this sample may be carry-over from other donors' samples.

The rearrangement links TRBV19 to TRBJ1-4; 9 bases line up with TRBD1. J lost 8 bases, V lost 6 bases, and 7 bases had no gene match. The CDR3 runs to 14 residues. Per germline, CDR1 LNHDA and CDR2 SQIVND (reference sequence). CDR3 amino acids: CASRTGTGREKLFF. The CDR3, as DNA: TGTGCCAGTAGGACCGGGACAGGGAGAGAAAAACTGTTTTTT.

The V gene is TRBV15, the J gene TRBJ2-7, with a possible D match to TRBD2 (6 bases). Trimming took 3 bases from V and 0 from J, leaving 9 bases between them. In germline, CDR1 is LNHNV, CDR2 YYDKDF (reference sequence). The CDR3 covers 14 residues. The DNA of the CDR3 is TGTGCCACCAGCAGGGGACTCAGCTCCTACGAGCAGTACGTC. Encoded protein: CATSRGLSSYEQYV.

This clonotype was detected many times. The chain carries TRBV7-8 and TRBJ1-5; 8 bases agree with TRBD1. The germline gives CDR1 SGHVS, CDR2 FQNEAQ. There are 17 residues in the CDR3. J lost 2 bases, V lost 2 bases, and 8 bases had no gene match. In DNA, the CDR3 is TGTGCCAGCAGCTTAAGGGATTGGGGACAGGGCAATCAGCCCCAGCATTTT. Translation: CASSLRDWGQGNQPQHF. The full variable domain, with the rest looked up from reference TRBV7-8 and TRBJ1-5, is GAGVSQSPRYKVAKRGQDVALRCDPISGHVSLFWYQQALGQGPEFLTYFQNEAQLDKSGLPSDRFFAERPEGSVSTLKIQRTQQEDSAVYLCASSLRDWGQGNQPQHFGDGTRLSIL.

The gene calls are TRBV20-1 and TRBJ1-5, with TRBD1 identical over 10 bases. Losses at the gene ends were 5 bases for V and 1 base for J; bases not matched to a gene: 2. The length of the CDR3 is 14 residues. Per germline, CDR1 DFQATT and CDR2 SNEGSKA (reference sequence). CDR3 region: CSARDRGSNQPQHF. The CDR3 DNA reads as TGCAGTGCTCGGGACAGGGGAAGCAATCAGCCCCAGCATTTT.

In this sample, this clonotype turned up many times. The chain recombines TRBV6-1 with TRBJ2-7, with D unresolved. This CDR3 is 15 amino acids long. The V end lost 1 base, the J end lost 3 bases, and 13 bases lay between the germline ends. Germline CDR1 reads MNHNS; CDR2 reads SASEGT. The CDR3: CASSEGYQSYYEQYF. As DNA, the CDR3 is TGTGCCAGCAGTGAAGGATACCAGAGCTACTACGAGCAGTACTTC.

The rearrangement joins TRBV4-3 to TRBJ2-1, with 7 bases aligning to TRBD1. CDR1 LGHNA and CDR2 YSLEER come from the germline V gene. The length of the CDR3 is 15 residues. V shed 3 bases and J 6 bases; nucleotides not matched to a gene: 8. In nucleotides, the CDR3 is TGCGCCAGCAGCCATCCGGGACAGTTGCGCAATGAGCAGTTCTTC. This gives the protein CASSHPGQLRNEQFF.

The chain joins TRBV6-6 to TRBJ2-1; TRBD1 might be the D (6 bases). Germline CDR1 reads MNHNY; CDR2 reads SVGAGI (reference sequence). CDR3 length: 14 amino acids. V dropped 6 bases and J dropped 7 bases, with 16 bases sitting between them. DNA of the CDR3: TGTGCCAGCAGCCCCTCGGTGGGGGCGAATGAGCAGTTCTTC. This encodes CASSPSVGANEQFF.

This clonotype was seen a few times. The chain uses TRBV5-5 and TRBJ2-5; the match to TRBD2 covers 12 bases. Germline-derived CDR1 and CDR2 are SGHKS and YYEKEE (reference sequence). Losses at the gene ends were 3 bases for V and 2 bases for J; bases not matched to a gene: 5. This CDR3 contains 16 residues. The CDR3 reads CASSWTSGVVQETQYF. The DNA of the CDR3 is TGTGCCAGCAGCTGGACTAGCGGGGTCGTTCAAGAGACCCAGTACTTC.

The J gene is TRBJ2-1, the V gene TRBV5-4, with D perhaps matching TRBD1 or TRBD2 (5 bases each). Germline CDR1 and CDR2: SGHNT and YYREEE (reference sequence). The CDR3 extends over 14 amino acids. V lost 0 bases, J lost 10 bases, and 14 bases lay in between. The CDR3 bases are TGTGCCAGCAGCTTGGTGGGGGATTATTGGGAGCAGTTCTTC. Translating it yields CASSLVGDYWEQFF.

The sample holds many counts of this clonotype. The chain joins TRBV12-3 or TRBV12-4 to TRBJ1-6; 9 bases line up with TRBD1. The CDR3 extends over 21 amino acids. V lost 3 bases to trimming and J lost 4 bases; unmatched junction nucleotides: 19. DNA for the CDR3: TGTGCCAGCAGTTTTATACGGGACGCCTGGGGACAGGGAATTTATAATTCACCCCTCCACTTT. Translated: CASSFIRDAWGQGIYNSPLHF.

V and J are TRBV19 and TRBJ1-6; D uncertain. The CDR3 contains 14 residues. CDR1 and CDR2 from the germline V gene are LNHDA and SQIVND (reference sequence). The ends were cut back, 6 bases at V and 7 bases at J, with 13 bases in the middle. CDR3 nucleotide sequence: TGTGCCAGTAGCTCTGGACCGACCAATTCACCCCTCCACTTT. The encoded protein is CASSSGPTNSPLHF.

The V gene is TRBV6-2 or TRBV6-3, the J gene TRBJ2-5; D unresolved. Germline-derived CDR1 and CDR2 are MNHEY and SVGEGT. The CDR3 is made up of 13 amino acids. V lost 2 bases and J 3 bases, leaving 7 bases between the germline ends. The CDR3 is CASSYTPEETQYF. The CDR3 coding sequence is TGTGCCAGCAGTTACACTCCAGAAGAGACCCAGTACTTC.

The table lists this clonotype with a few counts. The genes are TRBV7-9 and TRBJ1-1; 11 bases map to TRBD1. Germline V gene lookup returns CDR1 SEHNR and CDR2 FQNEAQ (reference sequence). The V and J ends lost 5 bases and 4 bases, in that order; junction bases with no gene match: 6. The CDR3 is 15 amino acids. The CDR3 DNA sequence: TGTGCCAGCAGCACATCCGGGACAGGGGGCACTGAAGCTTTCTTT. It translates to CASSTSGTGGTEAFF.

Only a few counts were recorded for this clonotype. The chain couples TRBV27 to TRBJ1-2; D is uncertain. V lost 3 bases and J 4 bases, leaving 12 bases between the germline ends. This CDR3 contains 14 residues. Germline V gives CDR1 MNHEY, CDR2 SMNVEV (reference sequence). CDR3 in amino acids: CASSFLGNVYGYTF. The DNA for the CDR3 is TGTGCCAGCAGTTTCCTAGGGAACGTCTATGGCTACACCTTC.

This clonotype showed up just a few times. This chain connects TRBV6-1 to TRBJ1-1; D is possibly TRBD1 (6 bases). CDR3 size: 14 residues. Germline CDR1 and CDR2: MNHNS and SASEGT. V lost 8 bases and J lost 5, with 18 bases in between. CDR3 sequence: CASRVRGARTEAFF. In DNA, the CDR3 is TGTGCCAGCCGCGTCCGGGGGGCGAGGACTGAAGCTTTCTTT.

This chain connects TRBV14 to TRBJ1-1; D remains ambiguous. This CDR3 comprises 12 residues. CDR1 and CDR2 (germline): SGHDN, FVKESK. Trimming shortened V by 0 bases and J by 8 bases, and 7 bases separated the two germline ends. The CDR3 DNA sequence: TGTGCCAGCAGCCAAGATAGGAGAGAAGCTTTCTTT. It yields the protein CASSQDRREAFF.

For the CDR3, the DNA is TGTGCCACCAGTGACGAGGGGAGCTCCTACAATGAGCAGTTCTTC. Protein: CATSDEGSSYNEQFF. The rearrangement links TRBV24-1 to TRBJ2-1; tentatively, D is TRBD1 or TRBD2 (5 bases each). Per the germline V gene, CDR1 is KGHDR and CDR2 is SFDVKD. Between the trimmed V and J ends, which lost 4 bases and 0 bases, there was a span of 9 bases. The CDR3 sequence is 15 residues long.

V usage is TRBV28 and J usage is TRBJ2-7; 9 nucleotides line up with TRBD2. The CDR3 is 17 residues long. The trim removed 4 bases at V and 3 bases at J, leaving 13 bases unmatched. Per the germline V gene, CDR1 is MDHEN and CDR2 is SYDVKM. CDR3 amino acids: CASSSLRLAEKDYEQYV. CDR3 coding DNA: TGTGCCAGCAGTTCACTTAGACTAGCGGAGAAAGACTACGAGCAGTACGTC.

The chain joins TRBV27 to TRBJ1-1; the D gene is possibly TRBD1 (5 bases). V shed 4 bases and J shed 4 bases, with 22 bases lying between them. CDR1 MNHEY and CDR2 SMNVEV come from the germline V gene (reference sequence). The CDR3 is 17 amino acids. In DNA, the CDR3 is TGTGCCAGCAGTTCGATTAATTGGGTGAAAGGGGCCACTGAAGCTTTCTTT. Its translation: CASSSINWVKGATEAFF.

This clonotype has only a few counts. The gene calls are TRBV3-1 and TRBJ1-3; D remains ambiguous. Trimming took 2 bases from V and 4 from J, leaving 12 bases between them. There are 15 residues in the CDR3. Germline V gives CDR1 LGHDT, CDR2 YNNKEL (reference sequence). CDR3 loop: CASSQQLLAGNTIYF. The CDR3 coding sequence is TGTGCCAGCAGCCAACAGTTACTCGCGGGAAACACCATATATTTT.